This T cell receptor beta chain emerged from a study of beta chain features in type 1 diabetes. At the level of the study: Healthy donors resembled patients in age, gender and cell yields.

The CDR3 loop spans 17 amino acids. Trimming took 6 bases from V and 4 from J; bases not matched to a gene: 17. Germline V gene data show CDR1 as SEHNR and CDR2 as FQNEAQ (reference sequence). Regarding the study as a whole: Within each of all four CD4+ subsets, Type 1 diabetes patients had TCRB CDR3s that were moderately but significantly shorter. Compared with healthy donors, patients appeared to share more similar naive, central memory and regulatory TCRB repertoires.

The whole isolated RNA underwent reverse transcription, so sequencing captured expressed TCRB transcripts. TCRdb's table, derived via immunoSEQ multiplex PCR, lists solely in-frame clones and lacks some. The repertoire holds under 25,000 clones, with about 57% as singletons. With respect to this clone: The antigen is unknown.

The rearrangement links TRBV7-9 to TRBJ2-7; 8 bases align to TRBD1. The sequence derives from a man younger than 35 with type 1 diabetes. Sequencing was performed on stem cell memory CD4+ T cells from blood. The CDR3 bases are TGTGCCAGCAGGCCCAACTCCGGGACAGGACTCAAATACGAGCAGTACTTC. Protein sequence: CASRPNSGTGLKYEQYF.